A single sample gave rise to the 23 T cell receptor beta chains below, sequenced in a study of CD8+CD57+ T cells in acquired aplastic anemia. Patients who underwent sequencing had shown CD8+CD57+ cell expansion by flow cytometry. Genomic DNA was employed as the template in profiling TCR beta VDJ and CDR3. TCRdb reprocessed the reads with MiXCR, giving one entry per CDR3 protein. The table includes over 150,000 distinct CDR3 sequences, around 75% detected once. Specimen: sorted CD4+, CD8+, or CD8+CD57+ T cells (not recorded which) from PBMCs. The receptors were gathered from a human donor with aplastic anemia.

V usage is TRBV20-1 and J usage is TRBJ2-7; 9 bases agree with TRBD1. V trimming: 6 bases; J trimming: 2 bases; junction bases outside the gene matches: 5. Germline-derived CDR1 and CDR2 are DFQATT and SNEGSKA (reference sequence). The length of the CDR3 is 13 residues. This CDR3 reads CSAGGTGTYEQYF. The CDR3 nucleotides are TGCAGTGCGGGGGGGACAGGGACCTACGAGCAGTACTTC.

V and J are TRBV19 and TRBJ2-2; weak D call: TRBD2 (5 bases). The V gene's germline CDR1 is LNHDA and CDR2 SQIVND (reference sequence). V was clipped by 3 bases and J by 3 bases, with 8 bases between them. CDR3 size: 14 residues. The CDR3 reads CASSIRRDTGELFF. The CDR3 coding sequence is TGTGCCAGTAGTATCCGGCGGGACACCGGGGAGCTGTTTTTT.

Concerning this clonotype itself: One end of the junction fails to match germline, which may point to a read error. The CDR3 DNA reads as TGTGCCGGCAGCTCCGCCGGGACTAGCGGGAGATACGAGCAGTACTTC. Translating gives CAGSSAGTSGRYEQYF. The chain has TRBV7-3 and TRBJ2-7, with 14 bases identical to TRBD2. There are 16 residues in the CDR3. The germline CDR1 and CDR2 sequences are SGHTA and FQGTGA.

A few counts support this clonotype. This sequence joins TRBV6-2 or TRBV6-3 and TRBJ2-7, with unresolved D. The CDR3 contains 18 residues. V lost 0 bases and J lost 2, with 20 bases in between. Germline values: CDR1 MNHEY, CDR2 SVGEGT. CDR3 protein: CASSYSISPTASAYEQYF. The CDR3 region has the DNA TGTGCCAGCAGTTACTCGATCAGTCCCACTGCGTCCGCCTACGAGCAGTACTTC.

This clonotype turned up a few times. A junction end diverges from the germline sequence, so it may reflect a read error. The chain carries TRBV5-1 and TRBJ1-6; the D is unclear. The CDR3 contains 13 residues. Germline CDR1 and CDR2: SGHRS and YFSETQ. The CDR3 region has the DNA TGTGCCAGCAGCGCCAGCCCGAATTCACCCCTCCACTTT. This codes for CASSASPNSPLHF.

The chain links TRBV11-3 to TRBJ2-5; TRBD2 agrees at 9 bases. CDR1 and CDR2 from the germline V gene are SGHNT and YENEEA. The length of the CDR3 is 15 residues. Trimming cost V 6 bases and J 1 base; bases outside gene matches: 6. CDR3 protein: CASSSARGGQETQYF. CDR3 in DNA: TGTGCCAGCAGTTCGGCGCGGGGGGGCCAAGAGACCCAGTACTTC. Looking up the rest from reference TRBV11-3 and TRBJ2-5 gives the full variable domain: EAGVVQSPRYKIIEKKQPVAFWCNPISGHNTLYWYLQNLGQGPELLIRYENEEAVDDSQLPKDRFSAERLKGVDSTLKIQPAELGDSAVYLCASSSARGGQETQYFGPGTRLLVL.

This clonotype was observed a handful of times. V and J are TRBV19 and TRBJ1-2, with 7 bases aligning to TRBD1. J was trimmed by 6 bases and V by 3 bases; bases with no gene match: 10. The CDR3 contains 15 residues. CDR1 and CDR2 (germline): LNHDA, SQIVND (reference sequence). CDR3 bases: TGTGCCAGTAGTATCCCTCTAGACAGGGCGGATGGCTACACCTTC. Translation: CASSIPLDRADGYTF. The whole variable domain, remainder taken from reference TRBV19 and TRBJ1-2, is DGGITQSPKYLFRKEGQNVTLSCEQNLNHDAMYWYRQDPGQGLRLIYYSQIVNDFQKGDIAEGYSVSREKKESFPLTVTSAQKNPTAFYLCASSIPLDRADGYTFGSGTRLTVV.

V usage is TRBV25-1 and J usage is TRBJ1-1, with a possible D match to TRBD1 (5 bases). The CDR3 has 14 residues. V was shortened by 5 bases and J by 1 base, with 11 bases between the two germline ends. From germline, CDR1 is MGHDK and CDR2 SYGVNS. CDR3 in DNA: TGTGCCAGCAGTTGGGGGGGAACGAACACTGAAGCTTTCTTT. It codes for CASSWGGTNTEAFF.

The chain joins TRBV19 to TRBJ2-7; no definite D call. V was clipped by 3 bases and J by 4 bases, with 13 bases between them. The germline V gene has CDR1 LNHDA and CDR2 SQIVND (reference sequence). The CDR3 covers 14 residues. DNA for the CDR3: TGTGCCAGTAGTATTTATGGGTTTTCGTACGAGCAGTACTTC. It specifies CASSIYGFSYEQYF.

The chain is built from TRBV29-1 and TRBJ2-2; no definite D call. This CDR3 region has 13 residues. Trimming removed 4 bases from V and 4 bases from J, with 10 bases in between. Germline-derived CDR1 and CDR2 are SQVTM and ANQGSEA. The CDR3: CSVVAGTTGELFF. In nucleotides, the CDR3 is TGCAGCGTTGTCGCTGGAACCACCGGGGAGCTGTTTTTT.

A few counts support this clonotype. This chain uses TRBV5-5 with TRBJ2-5; either TRBD1 or TRBD2 may supply D (5 bases each). The CDR3 consists of 16 residues. Deletions cut 8 bases from V and 3 bases from J, with 23 bases between. From germline, CDR1 is SGHKS and CDR2 YYEKEE (reference sequence). CDR3 nucleotide sequence: TGTGCCAGAAACGTGACGGGCAGGGACGCCAAAGAGACCCAGTACTTC. It is translated as CARNVTGRDAKETQYF.

This rearrangement joins TRBV15 to TRBJ2-7; TRBD2 matches at 10 bases. Germline V gene lookup returns CDR1 LNHNV and CDR2 YYDKDF (reference sequence). With V trimmed by 5 bases and J by 6 bases, 10 bases remained unmatched. This CDR3 contains 15 residues. The CDR3 loop is CATSSRTSGSPEQYF. Here the CDR3 DNA reads TGTGCCACCAGCTCGCGGACTAGCGGCTCCCCCGAGCAGTACTTC.

In regard to this clonotype: Here the CDR3 omits its conserved ending phenylalanine or tryptophan, so a read error is the likely source. The genes are TRBV2 and TRBJ1-5; unclear D gene. This CDR3 region has 13 residues. Deletions cut 8 bases from V and 0 bases from J, with 8 bases between. Germline V gives CDR1 SNHLY, CDR2 FYNNEI. The CDR3 region is CASGKYSNQPQHS. The DNA of the CDR3 is TGTGCCAGCGGCAAATATAGCAATCAGCCCCAGCATTCT.

This clonotype was seen more than once but under ten times. V is TRBV19 and J is TRBJ1-5, with D unresolved. The germline gives CDR1 LNHDA, CDR2 SQIVND (reference sequence). The CDR3 is made up of 12 amino acids. The germline V and J ends were trimmed by 3 bases and 4 bases, with 4 bases remaining between them. The DNA for the CDR3 is TGTGCCAGTAGTATCGGTAATCAGCCCCAGCATTTT. Its translation: CASSIGNQPQHF.

Remarks on this clonotype: At one end, the junction sequence differs from germline, possibly due to a read error. The CDR3 region is CASSLVPVNTGELFF. The CDR3 DNA follows: TGTGCCAGCAGCTTAGTGCCGGTTAACACCGGGGAGCTGTTTTTT. The chain is built from TRBV15 and TRBJ2-2; D unresolved. The CDR3 consists of 15 residues. Germline values: CDR1 LNHNV, CDR2 YYDKDF (reference sequence).

This clonotype came up once. The chain joins TRBV2 to TRBJ2-7; no firm D call. CDR3 size: 11 residues. The V gene lost 6 bases and the J gene lost 3 bases, with 6 bases spanning the gap. CDR1 is SNHLY, CDR2 FYNNEI, per germline. This CDR3 is CASRYFYEQYF. CDR3 nucleotides: TGTGCCAGCAGGTATTTCTACGAGCAGTACTTC.

CDR3 sequence (DNA): TGTGCCATCAGTGAAAACCCGACAGTCTATGGCTACACCTTC. The encoded protein is CAISENPTVYGYTF. The V and J genes are TRBV10-3 and TRBJ1-2, with D possibly TRBD1 on 5 matching bases. This CDR3 comprises 14 residues. Per germline, CDR1 ENHRY and CDR2 SYGVKD. Trimming cost V 3 bases and J 4 bases, with 12 bases left between them.

There are a few counts of this clonotype. V is TRBV6-1 and J is TRBJ2-5, with 9 bases fitting TRBD2. Trimming removed 4 bases from V and 2 bases from J; junction bases left unmatched: 5. Germline loops: CDR1 MNHNS, CDR2 SASEGT. The CDR3 covers 15 residues. The DNA for the CDR3 is TGTGCCAGCAGTGCCCTAGCGGGGACACAAGAGACCCAGTACTTC. As protein: CASSALAGTQETQYF.

The rearrangement uses TRBV9 and TRBJ2-1; D is perhaps TRBD2 (6 bases). Per germline, CDR1 SGDLS and CDR2 YYNGEE. Trimming took off 6 bases at V and 0 bases at J, with 16 bases between the two ends. This CDR3 contains 16 residues. In nucleotides, the CDR3 is TGTGCCAGCACCCCACACTCGACTAGCTCCTACAATGAGCAGTTCTTC. This translates into CASTPHSTSSYNEQFF.

The rearrangement uses TRBV14 and TRBJ2-3; TRBD2 is a possible D gene (6 bases). This CDR3 comprises 13 residues. Deletions cut 6 bases from V and 10 bases from J, with 17 bases between. Germline lookup yields CDR1 SGHDN and CDR2 FVKESK. The CDR3 loop is CASSSLGGEAQYF. CDR3 coding DNA: TGTGCCAGCAGTTCCTTGGGGGGTGAGGCGCAGTATTTT. The variable domain in full, completed from reference TRBV14 and TRBJ2-3, reads EAGVTQFPSHSVIEKGQTVTLRCDPISGHDNLYWYRRVMGKEIKFLLHFVKESKQDESGMPNNRFLAERTGGTYSTLKVQPAELEDSGVYFCASSSLGGEAQYFGPGTRLTVL.

As to this clonotype: Germline is not matched at one junction end, which may reflect a read error. The chain is built from TRBV15 and TRBJ2-5, with TRBD1 matching over 9 bases. CDR1 and CDR2 (germline): LNHNV, YYDKDF (reference sequence). The length of the CDR3 is 19 residues. The CDR3 spells CATSSLSVGTGPNQEAQYF. CDR3 sequence (DNA): TGTGCCACCAGCAGTCTCAGTGTGGGGACAGGGCCGAACCAAGAGGCCCAGTACTTC.

This chain links TRBV5-5 with TRBJ2-1; the D is unclear. CDR3 length: 14 amino acids. CDR1 SGHKS and CDR2 YYEKEE come from the germline V gene (reference sequence). The V and J ends lost 4 bases and 3 bases respectively, with 11 bases between them. The CDR3 sequence: CASSGETGYNEQFF. The CDR3 DNA is TGTGCCAGCAGCGGAGAAACTGGCTACAATGAGCAGTTCTTC. The variable domain in full, completed from reference TRBV5-5 and TRBJ2-1, reads DAGVTQSPTHLIKTRGQQVTLRCSPISGHKSVSWYQQVLGQGPQFIFQYYEKEERGRGNFPDRFSARQFPNYSSELNVNALLLGDSALYLCASSGETGYNEQFFGPGTRLTVL.

There are many counts of this clonotype. CDR3 DNA sequence: TGCGCCAGCAGCTTAATTACCCAGCTAACTTACGAGCAGTACTTC. Its translation: CASSLITQLTYEQYF. The V call is TRBV5-1, the J call TRBJ2-7; D remains unclear. The CDR3 spans 15 residues. V lost 2 bases, J lost 4 bases, and 16 bases lay in between. Germline V gives CDR1 SGHRS, CDR2 YFSETQ.